This T cell receptor beta chain comes out of a study of T cells in Graves' hyperthyroidism and ophthalmopathy. Study details: Peripheral blood was drawn at first diagnosis, prior to all treatment.

This clonotype was seen repeatedly, ten times or more. Its antigen remains unknown. Regions amplified from RNA transcripts were the TCR beta CDR3 regions. The study used the HTBI primer set for a first-round RT-PCR of the TCR CDR3. TCRdb re-derived calls from the multiplex PCR reads in MiXCR, one entry per CDR3 protein. The sample holds a few hundred thousand distinct CDR3 sequences, roughly 15% seen once. Study outcomes and limitations: Most thyroid clonotypes expanded above 0.001 were also detected in blood.

The sequencing input was blood. The sequence derives from a woman in her twenties or thirties with Graves' ophthalmopathy.

The CDR3 is CSARPLSGGNTGELFF. The CDR3 DNA reads TGCAGTGCTAGGCCCCTTTCGGGGGGGAACACCGGGGAGCTGTTTTTT. The chain uses TRBV20-1 and TRBJ2-2; 7 bases align to TRBD2. The CDR3 covers 16 residues. Germline V lookup: CDR1 DFQATT, CDR2 SNEGSKA (reference sequence). Unmatched junction bases numbered 8, after V lost 3 bases and J lost 1 base.